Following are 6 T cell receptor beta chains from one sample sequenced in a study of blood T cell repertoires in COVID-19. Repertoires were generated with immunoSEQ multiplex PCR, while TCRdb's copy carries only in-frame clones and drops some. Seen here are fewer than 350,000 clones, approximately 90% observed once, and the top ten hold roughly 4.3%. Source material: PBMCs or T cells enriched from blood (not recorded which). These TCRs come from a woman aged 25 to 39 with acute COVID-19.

CDR3 loop: CASKGQAGYGYTF. The CDR3 nucleotides are TGTGCCTCAAAGGGTCAGGCGGGCTATGGCTACACCTTC. The chain couples TRBV19 to TRBJ1-2; D is ambiguous. Germline values: CDR1 LNHDA, CDR2 SQIVND (reference sequence). This CDR3 has 13 amino acids. Between the trimmed V and J ends, which lost 11 bases and 4 bases, there was a span of 17 bases.

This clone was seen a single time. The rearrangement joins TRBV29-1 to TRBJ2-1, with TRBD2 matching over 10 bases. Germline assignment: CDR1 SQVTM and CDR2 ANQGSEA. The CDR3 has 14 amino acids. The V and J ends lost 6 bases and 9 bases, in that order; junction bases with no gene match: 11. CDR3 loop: CSVALAGEWGEQFF. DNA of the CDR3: TGCAGCGTCGCCCTAGCGGGAGAATGGGGTGAGCAGTTCTTC.

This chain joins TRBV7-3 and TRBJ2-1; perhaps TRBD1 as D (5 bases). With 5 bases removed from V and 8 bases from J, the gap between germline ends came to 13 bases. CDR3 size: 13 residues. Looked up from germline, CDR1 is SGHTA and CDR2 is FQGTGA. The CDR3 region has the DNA TGTGCCAGCAGCCCAGGGTCCGGCGATGAGCAGTTCTTC. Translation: CASSPGSGDEQFF. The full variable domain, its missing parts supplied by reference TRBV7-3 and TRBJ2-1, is GAGVSQTPSNKVTEKGKYVELRCDPISGHTALYWYRQSLGQGPEFLIYFQGTGAADDSGLPNDRFFAVRPEGSVSTLKIQRTERGDSAVYLCASSPGSGDEQFFGPGTRLTVL.

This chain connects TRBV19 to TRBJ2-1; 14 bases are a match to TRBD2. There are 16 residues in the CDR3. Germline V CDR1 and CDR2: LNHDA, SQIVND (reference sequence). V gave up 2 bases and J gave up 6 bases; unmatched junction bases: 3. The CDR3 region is CASSILGTSGSNEQFF. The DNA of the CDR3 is TGTGCCAGTAGTATATTAGGGACTAGCGGGAGCAATGAGCAGTTCTTC.

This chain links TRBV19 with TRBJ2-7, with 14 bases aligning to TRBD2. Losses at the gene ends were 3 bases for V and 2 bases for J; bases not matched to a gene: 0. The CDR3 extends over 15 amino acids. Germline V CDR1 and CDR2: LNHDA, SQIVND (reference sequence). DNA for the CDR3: TGTGCCAGTAGTATGACTAGCGGGAGGGCCTACGAGCAGTACTTC. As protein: CASSMTSGRAYEQYF.

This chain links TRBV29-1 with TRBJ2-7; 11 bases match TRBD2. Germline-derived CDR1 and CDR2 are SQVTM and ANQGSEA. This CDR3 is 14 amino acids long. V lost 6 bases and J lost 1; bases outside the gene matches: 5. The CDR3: CSVVSSGRSYEQYF. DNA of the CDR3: TGCAGCGTGGTTTCTAGCGGGAGGTCCTACGAGCAGTACTTC.